These 21 T cell receptor beta chains share one sample of origin, sequenced in a study of CD8+ T cells in alopecia areata. In each case, RNA was isolated and then reverse transcribed into cDNA as the sequencing template. Produced via immunoSEQ multiplex PCR; TCRdb's table is partial and in-frame only. The sample has some 110,000 clones, none seen only once. The sample comprised lesional skin. Every receptor here comes from a C3H/HeJ mouse with alopecia areata. MHC haplotype of the mouse line: H2-k.

As concerns this clone: Genes and germline are mouse. The read stops 4 residues short of the end of the CDR3; the missing end is completed from the germline J gene. The chain is built from TRBV1 and TRBJ2-7; TRBD2 agrees at 9 bases. The CDR3 is made up of 17 amino acids. With V trimmed by 0 bases and J by 1 base, 7 bases remained unmatched. Germline CDR1 is NSQYPW and CDR2 is LRSPGD (reference sequence). The CDR3 DNA, read in part, is TGCACCTGCAGTGCAGATTATGGGGGGGCGCGTTCCTAT. Its translation is CTCSADYGGARSY. The full-length CDR3 reads as CTCSADYGGARSYEQYF.

This clone has just a few counts. Mouse germline and gene names are used. The CDR3 extends 4 residues past the end of the read, so its final part is completed from the germline J gene. V usage is TRBV1 and J usage is TRBJ1-4; D might be TRBD1 (6 bases). V shed 4 bases and J shed 6 bases, with 9 bases lying between them. There are 13 residues in the CDR3. The germline V gene encodes CDR1 NSQYPW and CDR2 LRSPGD (reference sequence). CDR3 bases read: TGCACCTGCAGTGGGACAGAGCACGAA. Encoded protein: CTCSGTEHE. The full-length CDR3 reads as CTCSGTEHERLFF.

On this clone itself: The genes and germline here are from mouse. The part of the CDR3 DNA that was read is TGCACCTGCAGTGCTTCAGGATAT. It codes for CTCSASGY. The whole CDR3 is CTCSASGYEQYF. The gene calls are TRBV1 and TRBJ2-7; no definite D call. The CDR3 end is not reached by the read, which stops 4 residues before it; the germline J gene fills it in. The CDR3 contains 12 residues. Per germline, CDR1 NSQYPW and CDR2 LRSPGD (reference sequence).

This clone was recorded at least ten times. Gene names and germline refer to mouse. The CDR3 is cut off 4 residues early in the read; its end comes from the germline J gene. V is TRBV1 and J is TRBJ2-7; D ambiguous. The ends were cut back, 0 bases at V and 0 bases at J, with 9 bases in the middle. The V gene's germline CDR1 is NSQYPW and CDR2 LRSPGD (reference sequence). The CDR3 totals 15 residues. CDR3 DNA, as far as it was read: TGCACCTGCAGTGCAGATCCAGAAACCTCCTAT. Amino acids: CTCSADPETSY. The CDR3 in its entirety is CTCSADPETSYEQYF.

This clone has more than one count but fewer than ten. TCRdb's protein and the translated DNA diverge at residue 11; the protein reported here is the translation of the DNA. Each gene name is a mouse one. Read data end 3 residues before the CDR3 end; the end is taken from the germline J gene. The chain carries TRBV19 and TRBJ1-3; D gene uncertain. The CDR3 spans 14 residues. Germline V gene lookup returns CDR1 FNHDT and CDR2 SITEND (reference sequence). CDR3 residues: CASSMGFSGNALYF. The covered CDR3 bases are TGTGCCAGCAGTATGGGTTTTTCTGGAAATGCG.

Remarks on this clone: The germline and genes are mouse ones. The CDR3 end is not reached by the read, which stops 4 residues before it; the germline J gene fills it in. The chain couples TRBV19 to TRBJ1-1; TRBD1 aligns across 9 bases. In germline, CDR1 is FNHDT, CDR2 SITEND (reference sequence). CDR3 length equals 12 residues. The CDR3 here is CASHRGRTEVFF. The sequenced CDR3 bases are TGTGCCAGCCACAGGGGGCGAACA.

About this clone: Genes and germline come from the mouse. The read terminates 4 residues ahead of where the CDR3 ends, so the germline J gene completes it. The V and J genes are TRBV19 and TRBJ1-1; possible D gene TRBD1, 5 bases. V was cut by 0 bases and J by 0 bases, with 9 bases left in between. The germline CDR1 and CDR2 sequences are FNHDT and SITEND (reference sequence). The CDR3 runs 15 residues. Incomplete CDR3 DNA: TGTGCCAGCAGTATAGAGGACACCTCAAACACA. Translated, it gives CASSIEDTSNT. The entire CDR3 protein reads CASSIEDTSNTEVFF. The complete variable domain, with remaining parts taken from reference TRBV19 and TRBJ1-1, reads GGIITQTPKFLIGQEGQKLTLKCQQNFNHDTMYWYRQDSGKGLRLIYYSITENDLQKGDLSEGYDASREKKSSFSLTVTSAQKNEMAVFLCASSIEDTSNTEVFFGKGTRLTVV.

There are a few counts of this clone. Mouse germline and gene names are used. With the read ending 4 residues before the CDR3 end, the germline J gene is used to fill in that end. The chain couples TRBV1 to TRBJ1-4; no reliable D call. Deletions cut 0 bases from V and 6 bases from J, with 5 bases between. Germline V gives CDR1 NSQYPW, CDR2 LRSPGD (reference sequence). The CDR3 sequence is 13 residues long. The part of the CDR3 DNA that was read is TGCACCTGCAGTGCAGAGGTCGACGAA. This sequence encodes CTCSAEVDE. The CDR3 in its entirety is CTCSAEVDERLFF.

A word on this clone: Genes here carry mouse names. The read stops 4 residues short of the end of the CDR3; the missing end is completed from the germline J gene. The chain carries TRBV13-1 and TRBJ2-4; a weak D match, TRBD2 (7 bases). This CDR3 is 14 amino acids long. Germline V gene data show CDR1 as NSHNY and CDR2 as SYGAGN. The CDR3 loop is CASSDVGGRNTLYF. Incomplete CDR3 DNA: TGTGCCAGCAGTGATGTGGGGGGCCGAAAC.

Only a few counts were recorded for this clone. Mouse gene names and germline throughout. From the germline J gene comes the end of the CDR3, since the read stops 4 residues before it. The chain uses TRBV13-1 and TRBJ2-2; possibly TRBD2 for D (6 bases). Trimming removed 5 bases from V and 1 base from J, with 6 bases in between. CDR1 is NSHNY and CDR2 is SYGAGN in the germline V gene. The CDR3 extends over 13 amino acids. The DNA read from the CDR3 is TGTGCCAGCAGCTGGGGAAACACCGGG. The encoded protein is CASSWGNTG. In full, the CDR3 is CASSWGNTGQLYF.

This clone was detected a few times. The protein listed by TCRdb differs at residue 11 from the translated DNA, so the DNA translation is shown. All gene names here are mouse names. This CDR3 is also generated by other DNA sequences in the sample. CDR3: CTCSAPGLNSPLYF. The CDR3 bases that were read are TGCACCTGCAGTGCCCCAGGTTTGAATTCGCCC. The chain couples TRBV1 to TRBJ1-6; D is unclear. The read ends 3 residues before the CDR3 terminus; that terminus is restored from the germline J gene. TRBJ1-6 is flagged as an ORF with uncertain function. The CDR3 spans 14 residues. Germline assignment: CDR1 NSQYPW and CDR2 LRSPGD (reference sequence). With 3 bases removed from V and 7 bases from J, the gap between germline ends came to 10 bases.

Remarks on this clone: Gene names are mouse gene names. The CDR3 goes on 4 residues after the read ends, and that part is filled in from the germline J gene. The chain links TRBV13-1 to TRBJ1-2; TRBD1 matches 10 bases. The CDR3 runs to 15 residues. Germline-derived CDR1 and CDR2 are NSHNY and SYGAGN. CDR3 bases read: TGTGCCAGCAGTGATTCTGACAGGGGGCGATCC. Amino acids: CASSDSDRGRS. The whole CDR3 protein is CASSDSDRGRSDYTF.

About this clone: Mouse gene names apply. Read coverage stops 4 residues before the CDR3 terminus; the germline J gene supplies the remainder. This chain uses TRBV1 with TRBJ2-7; 8 bases line up with TRBD2. The CDR3 has 14 residues. V dropped 3 bases and J dropped 3; count of bases not matched to a gene: 4. Looked up from germline, CDR1 is NSQYPW and CDR2 is LRSPGD (reference sequence). CDR3 bases read: TGCACCTGCAGTGCCCCACTGGGGGTCTAT. Translating it yields CTCSAPLGVY. The whole CDR3 sequence reads CTCSAPLGVYEQYF. The full variable domain, rest sourced from reference TRBV1 and TRBJ2-7, is VTLLEQNPRWRLVPRGQAVNLRCILKNSQYPWMSWYQQDLQKQLQWLFTLRSPGDKEVKSLPGADYLATRVTDTELRLQVANMSQGRTLYCTCSAPLGVYEQYFGPGTRLTVL.

In its sample, this clone was seen a few times. Mouse gene names apply. The read finishes 4 residues shy of the CDR3 end, and the germline J gene is used to complete it. The gene calls are TRBV13-3 and TRBJ2-7, with D possibly matching TRBD1 (6 bases). Germline CDR1 reads NNHDY; CDR2 reads SYVADS. The V gene lost 6 bases and the J gene lost 3 bases, with 10 bases spanning the gap. CDR3 length: 12 amino acids. The CDR3 is CASTGQHYEQYF. The part of the CDR3 DNA that was read is TGTGCCAGCACGGGACAACACTAT.

As concerns this clone: Mouse gene names and germline throughout. The CDR3 is cut off 4 residues early in the read; its end comes from the germline J gene. This rearrangement joins TRBV13-3 to TRBJ1-1, with D possibly matching TRBD1 (6 bases). This CDR3 comprises 15 residues. The germline V gene has CDR1 NNHDY and CDR2 SYVADS. CDR3 residues: CASSERTGGAREVFF. The covered CDR3 bases are TGTGCCAGCAGTGAGAGGACTGGGGGGGCGCGA.

Comments on this clone: The genes are named according to mouse. Read sequence stops 4 residues before the CDR3 end, and the germline J gene provides the missing end. The chain joins TRBV1 to TRBJ2-5; unclear D gene. The germline gives CDR1 NSQYPW, CDR2 LRSPGD (reference sequence). The CDR3 has 13 residues. V was clipped by 3 bases and J by 2 bases, with 6 bases between them. The CDR3 sequence: CTCSAALQDTQYF. CDR3 bases read: TGCACCTGCAGTGCGGCACTCCAAGAC.

In regard to this clone: Gene names and germline match the mouse. The read ends 4 residues early relative to the CDR3; the germline J gene fills the gap. The chain has TRBV13-1 and TRBJ2-1, with TRBD1 as a possible D gene (5 bases). Germline V gene data show CDR1 as NSHNY and CDR2 as SYGAGN. The V end was cut by 3 bases, the J end by 5 bases, with 9 bases between. CDR3 size: 13 residues. CDR3 region: CASSVQGDAEQFF. The covered CDR3 bases are TGTGCCAGCAGTGTCCAGGGAGATGCT.

In its sample, this clone was seen many times. Gene names are mouse gene names. The CDR3 sequence: CTCSANLGINQDTQYF. The covered CDR3 bases are TGCACCTGCAGTGCAAATCTGGGGATTAACCAAGAC. The gene calls are TRBV1 and TRBJ2-5; D possibly corresponds to TRBD2 (6 bases). Coverage ceases 4 residues before the CDR3 finishes, and the germline J gene fills in the end. The CDR3 extends over 16 amino acids. Germline CDR1 reads NSQYPW; CDR2 reads LRSPGD (reference sequence). V was cut by 2 bases and J by 0 bases, with 12 bases left in between.

Only a few counts were recorded for this clone. Gene and germline names: mouse. Sequencing ends 4 residues short of the CDR3 end; the germline J gene provides the rest. The chain uses TRBV1 and TRBJ2-4; TRBD1 agrees at 7 bases. Trimming removed 7 bases from V and 0 bases from J; junction bases left unmatched: 7. Germline CDR1 is NSQYPW and CDR2 is LRSPGD (reference sequence). The CDR3 covers 15 residues. Partial CDR3 DNA: TGCACCTGCACCGACAGGGAGATTAGTCAAAAC. This sequence encodes CTCTDREISQN. The entire CDR3 protein reads CTCTDREISQNTLYF.

This clone was recorded a few times. Mouse names are used for the genes. From the germline J gene comes the end of the CDR3, since the read stops 4 residues before it. The chain uses TRBV13-3 and TRBJ1-2; 7 bases line up with TRBD1. The V gene end was trimmed by 2 bases and the J gene end by 3 bases; junction bases not matched to a gene: 7. The germline CDR1 and CDR2 sequences are NNHDY and SYVADS. CDR3 length equals 15 residues. The sequenced part of the CDR3 DNA is TGTGCCAGCAGTGAAGGAGACAGGGTTGACTCC. Its protein is CASSEGDRVDS. The CDR3 in its entirety is CASSEGDRVDSDYTF.

Regarding this clone: The germline and genes are mouse ones. The missing CDR3 end, 4 residues past where the read stops, is filled in from the germline J gene. The chain is built from TRBV19 and TRBJ2-1, with TRBD2 matching over 9 bases. The CDR3 contains 17 residues. Germline CDR1 reads FNHDT; CDR2 reads SITEND (reference sequence). The ends lost 2 bases at V and 0 bases at J; junction bases unmatched: 6. Incomplete CDR3 DNA: TGTGCCAGCAGTATTTCCCCGGACTGGGGTAACTATGCT. Translation gives CASSISPDWGNYA. The complete CDR3 sequence is CASSISPDWGNYAEQFF.